This TCR beta chain was sequenced during a study of cytomegalovirus exposure and HLA in healthy donors. TCRdb's table, derived via immunoSEQ multiplex PCR, lists solely in-frame clones and lacks some. This table holds roughly 130,000 clones, 88% found once. This clonotype was obtained from a man aged 25-45 years in good health and CMV-seronegative. Specimen: PBMCs.

CDR3 bases: TGTGCCAGCAGCCAAGGGCAGGGTTTAACCGGGGAGCTGTTTTTT. It encodes CASSQGQGLTGELFF. The chain carries TRBV4-2 and TRBJ2-2; D might be TRBD1 (5 bases). CDR1 is LGHNA and CDR2 is YNFKEQ in the germline V gene. CDR3 length: 15 amino acids. Deletions cut 1 base from V and 5 bases from J, with 11 bases between.